This T cell receptor beta chain was identified during a study of lymphopenia after photon versus proton radiotherapy. Study outcomes and limitations: Proton therapy kept repertoires fairly stable, unlike photons, which gained effector/memory cells. Authors raise, but do not show, better survival with proton therapy. In patients who died, overall survival fell as post-nadir TCR diversity dropped more.

A remark on this clone: Its matching antigen is unknown.

The repertoire was sequenced with immunoSEQ multiplex PCR; TCRdb's copy has only in-frame clones and lacks some. The repertoire has tens of thousands of clones, over 80% of them found once; the top ten carry roughly 10%. V gave up 1 base and J gave up 5 bases; unmatched junction bases: 4. The CDR3 totals 14 residues. Germline V CDR1 and CDR2: KGHSH, LQKENI. The sample here was peripheral blood, taken from a patient treated with proton-based radiotherapy. The V gene is TRBV18, the J gene TRBJ2-7; the match to TRBD1 covers 8 bases. This TCR was recovered from a man aged 80 or over with esophageal cancer. The CDR3 is CASSPRQGINEQYF. CDR3 nucleotides: TGTGCCAGCTCACCACGACAGGGGATCAACGAGCAGTACTTC.